This T cell receptor (beta chain) was found in a study of post-analysis software for immune sequencing data (dated by TCRdb to between 2014 and 2017). Background for the entire study: Relapsing-remitting, secondary progressive and progressive-relapsing multiple sclerosis were recorded as disease courses, and subtype annotation was lacking for some patients. The patient repertoires were set against approximately 10 previously published healthy control repertoires from donors whose ages ranged from 6 to 25 years. A subset of samples was prepared in parallel using single-end sample barcoding, then pooled and co-amplified after Illumina adapter ligation. What the authors observed across the whole study: Significantly higher frequencies in patients than in controls were found for five or six TRBV segments, including TRBV5-6, TRBV5-1 and TRBV20-1. Normalized Chao1 diversity was significantly lower in multiple sclerosis patients than controls, suggesting substantial peripheral T-cell clonal expansion. The multiple sclerosis patient group was slightly younger than the control group. Direct clustering with F measure showed strong co-clustering of samples prepared in the same batch, prompting a batch-effect correction.

The sample's time point label is to be understood as: second blood draw from one MS patient after hematopoietic stem cell transplantation. To demonstrate the VDJtools post-analysis software, the study profiled TCR beta repertoires from the peripheral blood of about a dozen young patients with multiple sclerosis. The multiple sclerosis patients were children and adolescents between roughly 6 and 16 years of age. Preparation of the library involved PCR. Data came from an Illumina HiSeq 2500. To reduce PCR and sequencing biases, unique molecular identifiers were built into the TCR beta cDNA libraries. Per 1 to 10 million input T cells, approximately 500,000 cDNA molecules were obtained, such that each molecule approximated one T cell. Patient libraries were prepared and sequenced with the same protocol used for the earlier healthy control dataset. Samples belonging to the same batch were prepared together, multiplexed and sequenced on a shared HiSeq lane. As for the authors' bioinformatics: Raw barcoded reads were processed with MIGEC, and single-read molecular identifier groups were discarded before consensus assembly and CDR3 extraction. Clonotype tables were post-analysed with VDJtools, and diversity was normalized by down-sampling all datasets to the smallest sample size. In repertoire overlap clustering, CDR3 amino acid sequences, but not nucleotide sequences, were matched to correct batch-related cross-sample contamination. TCRdb took the public reads, trimmed them with fastp at Q25, ran MiXCR for clone calling and kept in-frame beta chains. All rows with the same CDR3 protein become a single entry with the most common DNA and genes. These V and J calls derive from TCRdb rather than the authors' analysis. Counted in this sample were 150,000 to 200,000 distinct CDR3 sequences; 30% to 45% of them appeared once. In total, the top ten clones hold under 30% of the sample.

From the germline V gene (reference sequence), CDR1 is GTSNPN and CDR2 is SVGIG. Counted from cysteine to phenylalanine, this CDR3 has 17 amino acids. The read is trimmed to its CDR3 DNA, 51 bases read in frame from base 1. V gives up 3 bases and J gives up 2 bases, and the segment between their germline ends measures 17 bases. This clonotype was picked up a small number of times. This clone's antigen is unknown. No base-level quality is on record; no much larger clone is a single base apart. The sample was blood, taken after autologous hematopoietic stem cell transplantation. This sequence was found in a girl under 18 with multiple sclerosis. Donor details come from another sample of the same person, matched by shared clones. Recombination connected TRBV30 to TRBJ2-6; too little of a D gene remains to name it. The CDR3 region reads CAWSPQTVGTGANVLTF. Read as DNA, the sequence is TGTGCCTGGAGCCCTCAAACCGTAGGGACTGGGGCCAACGTCCTGACTTTC.